This T cell receptor (beta chain) was found in a study of cytomegalovirus exposure and HLA in healthy donors. Overall study: A previous analysis identified 95 million to 130 million unique TCR beta sequences derived from around 180 million T cells. Broader study findings: A list of 164 TCR beta chains associated with cytomegalovirus was given.

Primers for the PCR totalled 60 Vbeta and 13 Jbeta. Only in-frame clones appear in the TCRdb table, and some are missing; sequencing was by immunoSEQ multiplex PCR. The sample includes 120,000 to 150,000 clones, over 60% of them seen just once. As regards this clone: The antigen is not known.

The sequence derives from a woman in her twenties or thirties in good health and CMV-seropositive. The sample was PBMCs.

CDR3 sequence reads: CASSLGAGQETQYF. The DNA of the CDR3 is TGTGCCAGCAGCCTGGGGGCAGGGCAAGAGACCCAGTACTTC. V is TRBV11-2 and J is TRBJ2-5; D might be TRBD1 (6 bases). Germline values: CDR1 SGHAT, CDR2 FQNNGV. The CDR3 spans 14 residues. Deletions cut 5 bases from V and 2 bases from J, with 12 bases between.